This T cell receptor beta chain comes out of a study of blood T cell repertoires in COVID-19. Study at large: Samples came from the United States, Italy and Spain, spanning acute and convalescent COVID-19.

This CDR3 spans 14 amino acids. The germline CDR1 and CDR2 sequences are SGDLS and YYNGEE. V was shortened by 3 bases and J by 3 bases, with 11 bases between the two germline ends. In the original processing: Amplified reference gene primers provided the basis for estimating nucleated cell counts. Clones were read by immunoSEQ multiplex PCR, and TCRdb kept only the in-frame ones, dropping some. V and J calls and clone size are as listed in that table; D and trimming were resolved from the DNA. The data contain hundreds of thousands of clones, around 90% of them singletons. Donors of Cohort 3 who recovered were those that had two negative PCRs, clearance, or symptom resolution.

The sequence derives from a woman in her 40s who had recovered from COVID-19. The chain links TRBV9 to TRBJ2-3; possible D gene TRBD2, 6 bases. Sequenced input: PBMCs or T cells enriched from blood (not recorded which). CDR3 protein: CASSAVGSTDTQYF. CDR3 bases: TGTGCCAGCAGCGCGGTCGGGAGTACAGATACGCAGTATTTT.